This entry lists 29 T cell receptor beta chains sequenced from one sample in a study of lymphopenia after photon versus proton radiotherapy. The repertoire was sequenced with immunoSEQ multiplex PCR; TCRdb's copy has only in-frame clones and lacks some. Altogether approximately 30,000 clones are present, around 81% being singletons, with the ten largest covering less than 35%. Specimen: peripheral blood, collected from a patient treated with photon-based radiotherapy. These receptors came from a man over 45 with gastric cancer.

The V gene is TRBV4-2, the J gene TRBJ2-3; either TRBD1 or TRBD2 may fit D (5 bases each). V lost 1 base and J 0 bases, leaving 11 bases between the germline ends. The germline V gene encodes CDR1 LGHNA and CDR2 YNFKEQ. The length of the CDR3 is 16 residues. Written as DNA, the CDR3 is TGTGCCAGCAGCCAAGGGGACGGTACTAGCACAGATACGCAGTATTTT. It yields the protein CASSQGDGTSTDTQYF.

The rearrangement uses TRBV4-1 and TRBJ2-1; D is unresolved. The CDR3 length is 15 residues. Germline CDR1 and CDR2: MGHRA and YSYEKL. V was pared by 1 base and J by 2 bases, with 9 bases between. The CDR3 protein is CASSQGQSAYNEQFF. The CDR3 DNA follows: TGCGCCAGCAGCCAAGGGCAGTCGGCCTACAATGAGCAGTTCTTC.

The chain recombines TRBV15 with TRBJ1-5; 7 bases align to TRBD1. Trimming removed 0 bases from V and 6 bases from J; junction bases left unmatched: 5. The CDR3 totals 15 residues. The germline CDR1 and CDR2 sequences are LNHNV and YYDKDF (reference sequence). The CDR3 DNA sequence: TGTGCCACCAGCAGAGATTTGGCAGGGGGTCAGCCCCAGCATTTT. Residues: CATSRDLAGGQPQHF. Based on the CDR3 plus reference TRBV15 and TRBJ1-5, the full variable domain is DAMVIQNPRYQVTQFGKPVTLSCSQTLNHNVMYWYQQKSSQAPKLLFHYYDKDFNNEADTPDNFQSRRPNTSFCFLDIRSPGLGDTAMYLCATSRDLAGGQPQHFGDGTRLSIL.

The chain joins TRBV10-1 to TRBJ1-5, with D tentatively TRBD1 (5 bases). Trimming shortened V by 4 bases and J by 7 bases, and 11 bases separated the two germline ends. From germline, CDR1 is WNHNN and CDR2 SYGVQD (reference sequence). The CDR3 has 13 amino acids. CDR3 nucleotides: TGCGCCAGCAGTGCGGAGGGGCCCCAGCCCCAGCATTTT. Translated: CASSAEGPQPQHF.

The chain carries TRBV6-6 and TRBJ2-3, with a possible D match to TRBD2 (7 bases). The CDR3 is 15 residues long. The V gene's germline CDR1 is MNHNY and CDR2 SVGAGI (reference sequence). V lost 8 bases and J 2 bases, leaving 17 bases between the germline ends. In DNA, the CDR3 is TGTGCCAGCGGGGGGGGGCCGGGTTACACAGATACGCAGTATTTT. It specifies CASGGGPGYTDTQYF.

The chain recombines TRBV11-2 with TRBJ2-3; tentatively, D is TRBD1 or TRBD2 (5 bases each). Trimming took off 2 bases at V and 11 bases at J, with 11 bases between the two ends. This CDR3 spans 12 amino acids. Germline V gene data show CDR1 as SGHAT and CDR2 as FQNNGV. As DNA, the CDR3 is TGTGCCAGCAGCTTACGTCAGGGAGTGCAGTATTTT. Amino acids: CASSLRQGVQYF.

This clone was seen a handful of times. Here the CDR3 DNA reads TGCGCCAGCAGTCACCGGGACAGTTCCTACGAGCAGTACTTC. This sequence encodes CASSHRDSSYEQYF. V and J are TRBV23-1 and TRBJ2-7; 7 bases line up with TRBD1. TRBV23-1 is noted as an ORF with a role that remains uncertain. J was trimmed by 1 base and V by 3 bases; bases with no gene match: 3. The CDR3 sequence is 14 residues long.

The gene calls are TRBV6-6 and TRBJ1-3; unclear D gene. V was clipped by 0 bases and J by 4 bases, with 7 bases between them. The CDR3 consists of 14 residues. Germline CDR1 and CDR2: MNHNY and SVGAGI (reference sequence). CDR3 region: CASSYSEQGNTIYF. For the CDR3, the DNA is TGTGCCAGCAGTTACTCCGAACAGGGAAACACCATATATTTT.

V is TRBV30 and J is TRBJ2-3, with D perhaps given as TRBD1 or TRBD2 (6 bases each). Per germline, CDR1 GTSNPN and CDR2 SVGIG (reference sequence). V dropped 6 bases and J dropped 1 base, with 17 bases sitting between them. CDR3 length: 15 residues. The CDR3 nucleotides read TGTGCCTGCCATCCTGAGGGGGGCCGCACAGATACGCAGTATTTT. Amino acid sequence: CACHPEGGRTDTQYF.

The chain joins TRBV6-6 to TRBJ1-1; D is undetermined. Trimming shortened V by 0 bases and J by 1 base, and 6 bases separated the two germline ends. The germline CDR1 and CDR2 sequences are MNHNY and SVGAGI (reference sequence). CDR3 length equals 14 residues. CDR3 loop: CASSYSLWNTEAFF. In DNA form, the CDR3 reads TGTGCCAGCAGTTACTCTCTCTGGAACACTGAAGCTTTCTTT.

The rearrangement uses TRBV18 and TRBJ1-2, with 7 bases identical to TRBD1. V was clipped by 4 bases and J by 8 bases; unmatched bases: 16. The CDR3 has 16 residues. CDR1 is KGHSH and CDR2 is LQKENI in the germline V gene. The CDR3 nucleotides are TGTGCCAGCTCACGAAACAGGGGTGAAGGACTAAGGGGCTACACCTTC. This sequence encodes CASSRNRGEGLRGYTF.

V usage is TRBV5-8 and J usage is TRBJ2-7; either TRBD1 or TRBD2 may fit D (5 bases each). With 3 bases removed from V and 3 bases from J, the gap between germline ends came to 13 bases. This CDR3 has 14 amino acids. Germline CDR1 is SGHTS and CDR2 is YDEGEE. CDR3 sequence: CASSYGDLYYEQYV. DNA for the CDR3: TGTGCCAGCAGCTATGGGGACCTTTACTACGAGCAGTACGTC.

The gene calls are TRBV19 and TRBJ2-7, with TRBD1 matching 10 bases. Germline-derived CDR1 and CDR2 are LNHDA and SQIVND (reference sequence). CDR3 length: 14 residues. With V trimmed by 5 bases and J by 5 bases, 6 bases remained unmatched. The CDR3 DNA sequence: TGTGCCAGTAGTGGGACAGGGGATACGGACGAGCAGTACTTC. Residues: CASSGTGDTDEQYF. Combining the CDR3 with reference TRBV19 and TRBJ2-7 gives the whole variable domain DGGITQSPKYLFRKEGQNVTLSCEQNLNHDAMYWYRQDPGQGLRLIYYSQIVNDFQKGDIAEGYSVSREKKESFPLTVTSAQKNPTAFYLCASSGTGDTDEQYFGPGTRLTVT.

The V gene is TRBV5-6, the J gene TRBJ2-7; 7 bases map to TRBD2. Germline loops: CDR1 SGHDT, CDR2 YYEEEE. The trim removed 3 bases at V and 3 bases at J, leaving 6 bases unmatched. The CDR3 extends over 14 amino acids. CDR3 in amino acids: CASSSGGGSYEQYF. The CDR3 bases are TGTGCCAGCAGCTCTGGGGGAGGGAGCTACGAGCAGTACTTC.

This chain links TRBV2 with TRBJ1-6; maybe TRBD1 (5 bases). The germline V gene has CDR1 SNHLY and CDR2 FYNNEI. With 4 bases removed from V and 7 bases from J, the gap between germline ends came to 8 bases. The CDR3 covers 13 residues. CDR3 sequence: CASSGEGNSPLHF. The CDR3 DNA reads as TGTGCCAGCAGTGGGGAGGGGAATTCACCCCTCCACTTT.

The chain combines TRBV18 with TRBJ1-1; 7 bases fit TRBD1. CDR3 length: 15 residues. J was trimmed by 3 bases and V by 1 base; bases with no gene match: 5. Germline V CDR1 and CDR2: KGHSH, LQKENI. As DNA, the CDR3 is TGTGCCAGCTCACCACAACAGGGGTCCCACACTGAAGCTTTCTTT. Protein product: CASSPQQGSHTEAFF.

The rearrangement uses TRBV6-1 and TRBJ2-1; D unclear. CDR3 length equals 15 residues. Germline values: CDR1 MNHNS, CDR2 SASEGT. V lost 3 bases and J 3 bases, leaving 12 bases between the germline ends. CDR3 nucleotides: TGTGCCAGCAGTGAGCTTAGGGTTTTCTACAATGAGCAGTTCTTC. This translates into CASSELRVFYNEQFF.

In its sample, this clone was seen once. V is TRBV11-3 and J is TRBJ2-2, with 8 bases aligning to TRBD1. The CDR3 consists of 13 residues. Germline CDR1 is SGHNT and CDR2 is YENEEA. The V and J ends lost 6 bases and 6 bases, in that order; junction bases with no gene match: 3. CDR3 nucleotides: TGTGCCAGCAGTAGACAGGGGCCCGGGGAGCTGTTTTTT. As protein: CASSRQGPGELFF. The variable domain in full, with the rest retrieved from reference TRBV11-3 and TRBJ2-2, is EAGVVQSPRYKIIEKKQPVAFWCNPISGHNTLYWYLQNLGQGPELLIRYENEEAVDDSQLPKDRFSAERLKGVDSTLKIQPAELGDSAVYLCASSRQGPGELFFGEGSRLTVL.

V is TRBV27 and J is TRBJ2-3, with D unresolved. Germline V gives CDR1 MNHEY, CDR2 SMNVEV (reference sequence). Deletions cut 4 bases from V and 2 bases from J, with 4 bases between. There are 12 residues in the CDR3. This CDR3 reads CASSSHTDTQYF. The CDR3 nucleotides read TGTGCCAGCAGTTCGCACACAGATACGCAGTATTTT.

The chain is built from TRBV14 and TRBJ2-5; tentative D call: TRBD1 (6 bases). The CDR3 has 16 residues. Trimming shortened V by 2 bases and J by 7 bases, and 20 bases separated the two germline ends. Germline CDR1 SGHDN, CDR2 FVKESK. CDR3 protein: CASSQLQDSSRATQYF. The CDR3 coding sequence is TGTGCCAGCAGCCAACTCCAGGACAGTAGCAGGGCGACCCAGTACTTC.

The gene calls are TRBV12-5 and TRBJ2-3; D is tentatively TRBD1 or TRBD2 (5 bases each). CDR3 length: 15 residues. Germline V gene sequence: CDR1 LGHNT, CDR2 FRNRAP. Trimming removed 1 base from V and 6 bases from J, with 14 bases in between. The CDR3 loop is CASGLGQRIFDTQYF. The CDR3 DNA reads TGTGCTAGTGGTTTGGGACAGCGGATCTTTGATACGCAGTATTTT.

The chain has TRBV21-1 and TRBJ1-3. TRBV21-1 is termed a pseudogene. This CDR3 has 17 amino acids. The CDR3 here is CASSTRPEAHSGNTIYF. The CDR3 DNA follows: TGTGCCAGCAGCACGAGGCCTGAGGCACATTCTGGAAACACCATATATTTT.

The chain combines TRBV2 with TRBJ2-7; D uncertain. Germline V gene sequence: CDR1 SNHLY, CDR2 FYNNEI. This CDR3 has 12 residues. With 3 bases removed from V and 1 base from J, the gap between germline ends came to 4 bases. This CDR3 reads CASSESSYEQYV. For the CDR3, the DNA is TGTGCCAGCAGTGAGTCATCCTACGAGCAGTACGTC.

This clone was observed a single time. V and J are TRBV11-2 and TRBJ1-2; 9 bases line up with TRBD1. Losses at the gene ends were 1 base for V and 5 bases for J; bases not matched to a gene: 5. This CDR3 spans 15 amino acids. CDR1 and CDR2 (germline): SGHAT, FQNNGV. The CDR3 DNA is TGTGCCAGCAGCTTAGCGTTACAGGGGGCGTATGGCTACACCTTC. Translated: CASSLALQGAYGYTF.

CDR3: CASSSQGGLNTEAFF. CDR3 bases: TGTGCCAGCAGTTCACAGGGGGGGTTGAACACTGAAGCTTTCTTT. This sequence joins TRBV6-6 and TRBJ1-1; TRBD1 agrees at 8 bases. CDR1 MNHNY and CDR2 SVGAGI come from the germline V gene (reference sequence). V was pared by 4 bases and J by 0 bases, with 4 bases of the junction left unmatched. This CDR3 is built from 15 residues.

This clone was counted only a few times. The chain is built from TRBV19 and TRBJ1-5; D call uncertain. This CDR3 has 13 residues. Germline CDR1 LNHDA, CDR2 SQIVND (reference sequence). Trimming left V 3 bases short and J 7 bases short, with 10 bases between. DNA for the CDR3: TGTGCCAGTAGTATGTCACATCAACAGCCCCAGCATTTT. This sequence encodes CASSMSHQQPQHF.

The chain links TRBV6-5 to TRBJ2-2; D is uncertain. Germline V lookup: CDR1 MNHEY, CDR2 SVGAGI. This CDR3 region has 13 residues. V was trimmed by 10 bases and J by 3 bases, leaving 12 bases between them. The CDR3 sequence is CATLDRYTGELFF. The DNA for the CDR3 is TGTGCCACCCTCGACCGCTACACCGGGGAGCTGTTTTTT.

V usage is TRBV6-1 and J usage is TRBJ2-7, with D maybe TRBD1 (6 bases). This CDR3 spans 14 amino acids. Trimming pared 0 bases from V and 0 bases from J, leaving 6 bases between. Looked up from germline, CDR1 is MNHNS and CDR2 is SASEGT. CDR3 amino acids: CASSEADSSYEQYV. CDR3 DNA sequence: TGTGCCAGCAGTGAAGCGGACAGCTCCTACGAGCAGTACGTC.

The chain employs TRBV6-1 and TRBJ1-4; D is undetermined. The ends were cut back, 4 bases at V and 1 base at J, with 10 bases in the middle. CDR3 length: 15 amino acids. Germline CDR1 MNHNS, CDR2 SASEGT. The CDR3 is CASSVRMITNEKLFF. In DNA form, the CDR3 reads TGTGCCAGCAGTGTTAGAATGATAACTAATGAAAAACTGTTTTTT.